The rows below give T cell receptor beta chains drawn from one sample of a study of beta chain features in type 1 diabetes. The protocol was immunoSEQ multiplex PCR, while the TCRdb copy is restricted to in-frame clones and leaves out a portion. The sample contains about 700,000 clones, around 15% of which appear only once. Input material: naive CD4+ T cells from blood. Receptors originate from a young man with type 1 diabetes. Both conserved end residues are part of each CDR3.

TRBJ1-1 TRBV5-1 CASSFQENTEAFF
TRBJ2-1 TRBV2 CASSLTGTNNEQFF
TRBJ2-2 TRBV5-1 CASYQDTRDTGELFF
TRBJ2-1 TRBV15 CATSRDGAFPGNEQFF
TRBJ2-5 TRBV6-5 CASTGTIQETQYF
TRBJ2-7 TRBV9 CASSVRDRAFYEQYF
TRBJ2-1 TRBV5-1 CASRAGTQDNEQFF
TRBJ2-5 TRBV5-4 CASSLGQLIQETQYF
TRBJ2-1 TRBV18 CASSARQGRTYNEQFF
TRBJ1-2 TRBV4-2 CASSQDEGRANYGYTF
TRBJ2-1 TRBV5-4 CASSLDTSSYNEQFF
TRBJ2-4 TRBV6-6 CATRDTLQKNIQYF
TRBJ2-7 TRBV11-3 CASSIRRWQGNSYEQYF
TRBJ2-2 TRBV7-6 CASSLAGAPYTGELFF
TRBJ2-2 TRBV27 CASSLFEGTNTGELFF
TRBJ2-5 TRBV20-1 CSALQGETQYF
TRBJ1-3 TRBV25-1 CASSEYNRDGNTIYF
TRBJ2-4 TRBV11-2 CASSLGTWGTVAKNIQYF
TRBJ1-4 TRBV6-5 CASSPSGTENEKLFF
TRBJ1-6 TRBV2 CASSAGTGSPLHF